This T cell receptor beta chain was sequenced for a study of blood T cell repertoires in COVID-19. Study as a whole: T cells, B-cell-depleted T cells, or PBMCs supplied cDNA or gDNA.

Libraries were prepared by immunoSEQ multiplex PCR; TCRdb keeps only in-frame clonotypes and omits some of them. The sample lists hundreds of thousands of clones, approximately 86% occurring once. V lost 1 base to trimming and J lost 0 bases, with 7 bases between them. This CDR3 region has 15 residues. Germline V CDR1 and CDR2: MGHRA, YSYEKL. This clone appeared a few times. V and J are TRBV4-1 and TRBJ1-3; D not certain. This sequence originates from a woman aged 25 to 39 who had recovered from COVID-19. The sample was peripheral blood. This CDR3 reads CASSQGSLSGNTIYF. In nucleotides, the CDR3 is TGCGCCAGCAGCCAAGGAAGCCTCTCTGGAAACACCATATATTTT.